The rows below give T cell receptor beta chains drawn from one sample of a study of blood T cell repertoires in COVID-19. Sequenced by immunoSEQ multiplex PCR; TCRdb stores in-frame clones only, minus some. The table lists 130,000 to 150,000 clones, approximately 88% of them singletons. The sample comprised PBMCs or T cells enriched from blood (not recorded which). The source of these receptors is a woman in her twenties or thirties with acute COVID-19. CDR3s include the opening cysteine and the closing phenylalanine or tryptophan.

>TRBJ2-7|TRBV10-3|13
CAISGWGDYEQYF
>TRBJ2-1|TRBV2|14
CASSEGRTRNEQFF
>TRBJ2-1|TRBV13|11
CASSSTMEQFF
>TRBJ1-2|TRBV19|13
CASSIREDHGYTF
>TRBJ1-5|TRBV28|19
CASSSPTGIGVLSNQPQHF
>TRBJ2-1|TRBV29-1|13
CSVGRGTYNEQFF
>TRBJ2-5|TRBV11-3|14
CASSLEAGEETQYF
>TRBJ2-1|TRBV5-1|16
CASSLDPADTLNEQFF
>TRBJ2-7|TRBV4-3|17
CASSSQLGTGTAYEQYF
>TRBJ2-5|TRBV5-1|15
CASSSGLYGQETQYF
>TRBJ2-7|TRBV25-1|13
CASSESTGNEQYF
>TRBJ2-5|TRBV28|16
CASSLVFVTGQETQYF
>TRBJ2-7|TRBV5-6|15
CASSLPSGNSYEQYF
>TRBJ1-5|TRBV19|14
CASRGSYSNQPQHF
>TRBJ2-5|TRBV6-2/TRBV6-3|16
CASSRPFGTGRETQYF
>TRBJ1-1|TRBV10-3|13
CAISDRGNTEAFF